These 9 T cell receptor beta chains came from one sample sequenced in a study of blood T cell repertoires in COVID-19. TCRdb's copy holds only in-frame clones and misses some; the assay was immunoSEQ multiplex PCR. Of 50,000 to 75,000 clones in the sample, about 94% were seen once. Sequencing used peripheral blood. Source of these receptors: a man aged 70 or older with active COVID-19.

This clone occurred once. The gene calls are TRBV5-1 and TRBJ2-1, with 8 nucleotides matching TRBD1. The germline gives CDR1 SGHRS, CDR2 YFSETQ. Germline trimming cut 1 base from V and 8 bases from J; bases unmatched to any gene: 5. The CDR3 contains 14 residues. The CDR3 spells CASSLSGGFYEQFF. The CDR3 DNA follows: TGCGCCAGCAGCTTGTCAGGGGGCTTTTATGAGCAGTTCTTC.

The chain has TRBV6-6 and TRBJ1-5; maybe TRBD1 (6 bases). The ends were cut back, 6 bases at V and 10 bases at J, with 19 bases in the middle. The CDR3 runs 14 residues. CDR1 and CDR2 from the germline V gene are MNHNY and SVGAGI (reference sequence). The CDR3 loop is CASSLGVLDSPQHF. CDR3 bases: TGTGCCAGCAGCCTTGGGGTTCTGGACAGTCCCCAGCATTTT.

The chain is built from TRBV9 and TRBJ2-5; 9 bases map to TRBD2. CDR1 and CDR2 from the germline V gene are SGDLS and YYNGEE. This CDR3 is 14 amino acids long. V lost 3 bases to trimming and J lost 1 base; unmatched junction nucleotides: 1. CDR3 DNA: TGTGCCAGCAGCGGGCGGGGGGGCCAAGAGACCCAGTACTTC. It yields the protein CASSGRGGQETQYF.

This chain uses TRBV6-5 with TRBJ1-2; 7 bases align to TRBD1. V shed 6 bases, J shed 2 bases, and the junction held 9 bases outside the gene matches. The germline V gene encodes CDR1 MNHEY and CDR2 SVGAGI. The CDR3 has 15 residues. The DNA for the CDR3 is TGTGCCAGCAGCACCACTCAGACAGGGAACTATGGCTACACCTTC. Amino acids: CASSTTQTGNYGYTF.

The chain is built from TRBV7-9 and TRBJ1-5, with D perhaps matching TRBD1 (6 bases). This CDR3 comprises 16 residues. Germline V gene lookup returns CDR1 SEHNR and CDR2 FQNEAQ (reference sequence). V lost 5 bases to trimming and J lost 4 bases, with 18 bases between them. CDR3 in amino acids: CASSPSGGGSNQPQHF. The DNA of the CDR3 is TGTGCCAGCAGCCCAAGTGGCGGGGGCTCTAATCAGCCCCAGCATTTT.

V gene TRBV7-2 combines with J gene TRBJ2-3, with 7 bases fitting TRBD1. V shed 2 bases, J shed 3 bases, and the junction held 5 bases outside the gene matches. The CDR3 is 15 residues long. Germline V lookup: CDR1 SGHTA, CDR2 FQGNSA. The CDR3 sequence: CASSLMGRGTDTQYF. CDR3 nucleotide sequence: TGTGCCAGCAGCTTAATGGGCAGGGGGACAGATACGCAGTATTTT.

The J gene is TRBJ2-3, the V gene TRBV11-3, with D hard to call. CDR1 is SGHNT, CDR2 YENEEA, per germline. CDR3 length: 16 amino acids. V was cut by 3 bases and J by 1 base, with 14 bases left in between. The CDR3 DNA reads TGTGCCAGCAGCTTCCAGTCATCTCTAGGCACAGATACGCAGTATTTT. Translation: CASSFQSSLGTDTQYF.

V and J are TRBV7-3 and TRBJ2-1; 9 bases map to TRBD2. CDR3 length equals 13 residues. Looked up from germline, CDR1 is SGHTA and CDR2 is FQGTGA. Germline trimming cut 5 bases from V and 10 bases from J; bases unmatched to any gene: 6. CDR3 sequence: CASSPSGGREQFF. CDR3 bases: TGTGCCAGCAGCCCAAGCGGGGGGAGGGAGCAGTTCTTC.

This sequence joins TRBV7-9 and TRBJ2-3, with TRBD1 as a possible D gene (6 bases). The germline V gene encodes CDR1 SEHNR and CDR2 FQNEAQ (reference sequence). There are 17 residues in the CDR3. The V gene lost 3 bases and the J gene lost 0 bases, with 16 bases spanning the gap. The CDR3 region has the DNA TGTGCCAGCAGCTTCACCAAACAGGGATTAAGCACAGATACGCAGTATTTT. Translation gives CASSFTKQGLSTDTQYF.